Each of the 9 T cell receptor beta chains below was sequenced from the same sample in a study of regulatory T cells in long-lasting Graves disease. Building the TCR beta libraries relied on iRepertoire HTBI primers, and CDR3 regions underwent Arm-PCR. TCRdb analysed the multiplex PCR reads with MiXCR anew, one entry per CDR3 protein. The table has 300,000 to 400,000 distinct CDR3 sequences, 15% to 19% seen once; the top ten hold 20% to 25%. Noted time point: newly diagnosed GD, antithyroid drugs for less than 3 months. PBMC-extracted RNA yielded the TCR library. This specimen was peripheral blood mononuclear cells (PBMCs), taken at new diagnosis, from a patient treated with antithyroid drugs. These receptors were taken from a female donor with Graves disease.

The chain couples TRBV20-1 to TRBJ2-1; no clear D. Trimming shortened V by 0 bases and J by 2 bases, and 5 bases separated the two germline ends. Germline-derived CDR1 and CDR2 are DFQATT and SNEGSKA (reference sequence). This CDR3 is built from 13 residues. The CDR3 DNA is TGCAGTGCTAGAGATAGACCCTACAATGAGCAGTTCTTC. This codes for CSARDRPYNEQFF.

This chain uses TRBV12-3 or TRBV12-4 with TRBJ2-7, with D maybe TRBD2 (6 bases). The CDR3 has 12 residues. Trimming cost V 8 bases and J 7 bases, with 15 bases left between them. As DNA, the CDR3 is TGTGCCAGCGGTTCCGGGGCGGGAGAGCAGTACTTC. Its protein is CASGSGAGEQYF.

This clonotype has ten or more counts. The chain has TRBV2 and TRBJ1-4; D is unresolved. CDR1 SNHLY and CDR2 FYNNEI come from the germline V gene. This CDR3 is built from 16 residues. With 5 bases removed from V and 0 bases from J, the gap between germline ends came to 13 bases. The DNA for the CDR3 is TGTGCCAGCAGTCTGACCGCAGCTACAACTAATGAAAAACTGTTTTTT. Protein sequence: CASSLTAATTNEKLFF.

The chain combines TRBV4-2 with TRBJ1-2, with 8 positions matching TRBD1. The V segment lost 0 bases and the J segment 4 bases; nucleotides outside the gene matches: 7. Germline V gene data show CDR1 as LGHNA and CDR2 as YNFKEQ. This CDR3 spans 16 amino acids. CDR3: CASSQDVGQGFYGYTF. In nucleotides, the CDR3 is TGTGCCAGCAGCCAAGACGTCGGACAGGGTTTCTATGGCTACACCTTC.

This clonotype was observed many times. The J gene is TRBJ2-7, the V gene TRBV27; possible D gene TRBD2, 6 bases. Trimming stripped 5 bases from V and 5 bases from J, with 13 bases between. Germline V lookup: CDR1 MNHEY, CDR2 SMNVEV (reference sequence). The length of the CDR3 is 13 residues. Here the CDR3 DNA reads TGTGCCAGCAGTGAGCCAGGAGGGCACGAGCAGTACTTC. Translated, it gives CASSEPGGHEQYF.

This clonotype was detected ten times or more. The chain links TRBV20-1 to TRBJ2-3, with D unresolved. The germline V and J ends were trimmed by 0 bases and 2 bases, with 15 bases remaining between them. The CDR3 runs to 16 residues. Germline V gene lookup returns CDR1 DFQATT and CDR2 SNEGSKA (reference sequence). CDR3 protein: CSARERLFRTTDTQYF. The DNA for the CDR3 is TGCAGTGCTAGAGAACGGCTTTTTAGGACCACAGATACGCAGTATTTT.

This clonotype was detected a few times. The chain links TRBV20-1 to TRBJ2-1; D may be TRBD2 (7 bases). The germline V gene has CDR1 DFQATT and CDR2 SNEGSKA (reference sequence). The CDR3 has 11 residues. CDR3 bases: TGCAGGGCGGGGGCTGGCGATGAGCAGTTCTTC. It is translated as CRAGAGDEQFF.

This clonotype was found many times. The CDR3 nucleotides are TGTGCCAGTAGTGGTTTCCAGGGACAGCTGACTAACTATGGCTACACCTTC. Translating it yields CASSGFQGQLTNYGYTF. V and J are TRBV19 and TRBJ1-2, with 7 bases fitting TRBD1. Per germline, CDR1 LNHDA and CDR2 SQIVND (reference sequence). After removal of 5 bases from V and 0 bases from J, the junction contained 12 bases not matched to a gene. CDR3 length: 17 residues.

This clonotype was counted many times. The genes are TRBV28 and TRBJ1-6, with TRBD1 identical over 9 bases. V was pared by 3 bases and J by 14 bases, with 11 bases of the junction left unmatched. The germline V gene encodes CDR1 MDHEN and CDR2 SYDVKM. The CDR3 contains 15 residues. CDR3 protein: CASSFRGQGGFALHF. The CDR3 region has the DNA TGTGCCAGCAGTTTCAGGGGACAGGGCGGGTTCGCCCTCCACTTT.